This T cell receptor (beta chain) is from a study of blood T cell repertoires in COVID-19 (dated by TCRdb to the early 2020s). Describing the broader study: Samples from collaborators originated in the United States, Italy and Spain and spanned both the acute and convalescent phases of COVID-19. The material from the prospective study consisted of cDNA or gDNA derived from T cells, B-cell-depleted T cells, or PBMCs. The dataset comprised deeply sampled blood TCRbeta repertoires from subjects exposed to, actively infected with, or recovered from COVID-19. The repertoires were made available in a free public database intended to serve as a resource for research on the immune response to SARS-CoV-2. Where HLA class I and class II types were available, the types were taken from metadata supplied by the sample provider, not from assay-based typing. The samples were drawn from two sources: the first 160 participants of the ongoing ImmuneRACE study, and 1,200 or so subjects contributed by 6 global collaborators. Sample metadata almost always included a de-identified subject ID, COVID-19 status, age in years and sex. The research as a whole found: Clinical and demographic metadata were provided uncurated, with the amount varying by source and participant.

Notes on this clone: What antigen it recognizes has not been identified. No qualities accompany the bases; no much larger clone lies one base away.

Counted from cysteine to phenylalanine, this CDR3 has 16 amino acids. The only DNA kept is the CDR3, 48 bases in frame from the first base. The germline V gene supplies CDR1 SGHAT and CDR2 FQNNGV. Relative to germline, V is missing 5 bases and J is missing 1 base, with 10 bases of the junction outside any gene match. Enrolling through a virtual design, the prospective study's participants ranged in age from roughly 18 to 90 years and lived across roughly 24 United States geographic areas. In the prospective study, cohorts were assigned on the basis of participant-reported clinical history obtained from a screening survey and a study questionnaire. Recovered participants in ImmuneRACE Cohort 3 were defined as having two consecutive negative NP/OP PCR tests, clearance from a healthcare professional, or resolution of symptoms. In the prospective study, mobile phlebotomists collected whole blood, serum and a nasopharyngeal or oropharyngeal swab from each participant. Over a roughly 2-month period, participants in the prospective study had the option of providing additional blood draws and questionnaires. Before DNA extraction, prospective study blood samples were shipped either frozen or at room temperature.

The immunoSEQ Assay, a bias-controlled multiplex PCR, was used to amplify TCRbeta CDR3 regions from genomic DNA. As for how the authors treated the data: Within the assay, amplification of reference gene primers was used to estimate how many nucleated cells each sample contained. To quantify the absolute abundance of each unique TCRbeta CDR3 rearrangement, sequence reads were collapsed and filtered. For each sample, productive Simpson clonality was calculated by taking the square root of Simpson's diversity index across productive rearrangements. TCRdb re-hosts the immuneACCESS table, in-frame sequences only. Its copies lack some clones; in the studies checked, an unresolved V gene accounts for under half of them, and the cause for the rest is not known. Clonal size and the V and J genes are those of that table, whereas D and trimming came from the DNA. The sample data list 250,000 to 350,000 clones, and 80% to 95% of these were observed just once. The ten largest clones add up to 0.95% to 1.2% of the sample.

The rearrangement combines TRBV11-2 with TRBJ2-7, with 8 bases matching TRBD1. Sequenced sample: PBMCs or T cells enriched from blood (not recorded which). The sequence derives from a woman aged 30 to 39 who had recovered from COVID-19. CDR3 sequence: CASSPLGQAGSYEQYF. The DNA sequence is as follows: TGTGCCAGCAGCCCCCTGGGACAGGCGGGTTCCTACGAGCAGTACTTC. Joined to the reference TRBV11-2 and TRBJ2-7 proteins, this CDR3 gives the full variable domain: EAGVAQSPRYKIIEKRQSVAFWCNPISGHATLYWYQQILGQGPKLLIQFQNNGVVDDSQLPKDRFSAERLKGVDSTLKIQPAKLEDSAVYLCASSPLGQAGSYEQYFGPGTRLTVT.